This entry describes one TCR beta chain. Its antigen remains unidentified. CDR3 length equals 14 residues. Trimming took off 3 bases at V and 6 bases at J, with 15 bases between the two ends. Within the library, unique molecular identifiers were attached to each individual cDNA molecule. Via MiXCR, TCRdb re-called the RACE reads, giving one row per CDR3 protein. In the table there are about 260,000 distinct CDR3 sequences, roughly 8.9% of which are singletons. The data are from a study of human T cells and chemical hapten exposure. Study-level information: There were per-sample TCR yield variations, arising mainly from small pooled library volume differences. The study, taken as a whole, reports: No alteration of TCRs above 1 in 1000 frequency was seen with DPC sensitization.

Time point of the sample: pre-sensitization, week 0. Treatment described: therapeutic diphenylcyclopropenone sensitization with weekly scalp DPC. Participating donors were patients with alopecia, aged 18 to 70 years, considered appropriate candidates for DPC. The sample was whole blood, taken in connection with sensitization to the hapten diphenylcyclopropenone (DPC). This TCR was sampled from a woman aged 40 to 50 with alopecia areata. Some clones in this sample may be carry-over from other donors' samples. The chain employs TRBV12-3 or TRBV12-4 and TRBJ2-7, with D possibly TRBD2 on 6 matching bases. The CDR3 is CASSFLRVGGEQYF. In nucleotides, the CDR3 is TGTGCCAGCAGTTTTCTGCGGGTGGGGGGCGAGCAGTACTTC.